This record looks at one TCR beta chain sequence and its context. This sample stems from a study of blood T cell repertoires in COVID-19. Turning to the study itself: Sample material is recorded as cDNA or gDNA derived from T cells, B-cell-depleted T cells, or PBMCs.

Germline CDR1 MNHNY, CDR2 SVGAGI (reference sequence). The CDR3 has 14 amino acids. V dropped 1 base and J dropped 7; count of bases not matched to a gene: 4. Methods used by the authors: Amplification with reference gene primers provided the estimates of nucleated cell counts. Sequenced by immunoSEQ multiplex PCR; TCRdb stores in-frame clones only, minus some. V and J calls and clone size are given by that table; D and trimming were obtained from the DNA. The sample lists about 140,000 clones, roughly 80% occurring once. Participants had their cohort set by participant-reported clinical history. The sample taken for sequencing was PBMCs or T cells enriched from blood (not recorded which). The chain uses TRBV6-6 and TRBJ2-3, with 8 bases aligning to TRBD2. The source is a man aged 35 to 55 with acute COVID-19. CDR3 nucleotides: TGTGCCAGCAGTTACTTTGCGGGGGGTTATACGCAGTATTTT. Translation: CASSYFAGGYTQYF.